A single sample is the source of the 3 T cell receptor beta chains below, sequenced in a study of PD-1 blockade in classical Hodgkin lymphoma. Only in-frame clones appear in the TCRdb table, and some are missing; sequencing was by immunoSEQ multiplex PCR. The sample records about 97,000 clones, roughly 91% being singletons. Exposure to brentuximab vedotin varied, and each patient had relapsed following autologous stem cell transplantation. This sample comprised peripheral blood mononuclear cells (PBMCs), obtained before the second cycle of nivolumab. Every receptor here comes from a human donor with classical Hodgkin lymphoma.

The CDR3 spells CASSLGSQGWGNEQFF. CDR3 coding DNA: TGCGCCAGCAGCTTGGGATCGCAGGGGTGGGGTAATGAGCAGTTCTTC. V and J are TRBV5-1 and TRBJ2-1, with D possibly being TRBD1 (6 bases). Looked up from germline, CDR1 is SGHRS and CDR2 is YFSETQ. The CDR3 is made up of 16 amino acids. The V and J ends lost 0 bases and 7 bases respectively, with 17 bases between them.

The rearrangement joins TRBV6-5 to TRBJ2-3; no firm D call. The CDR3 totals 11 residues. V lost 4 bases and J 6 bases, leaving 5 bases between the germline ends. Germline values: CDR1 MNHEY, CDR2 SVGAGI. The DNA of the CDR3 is TGTGCCAGCAGTTTTAGCGATACGCAGTATTTT. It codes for CASSFSDTQYF.

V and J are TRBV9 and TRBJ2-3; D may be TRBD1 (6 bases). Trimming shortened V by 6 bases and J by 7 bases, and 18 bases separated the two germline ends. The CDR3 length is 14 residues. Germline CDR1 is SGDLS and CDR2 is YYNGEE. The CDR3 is CASTDRLGGHTQYF. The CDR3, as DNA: TGTGCCAGCACCGACCGGTTAGGGGGTCATACGCAGTATTTT. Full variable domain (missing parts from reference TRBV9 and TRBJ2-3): DSGVTQTPKHLITATGQRVTLRCSPRSGDLSVYWYQQSLDQGLQFLIQYYNGEERAKGNILERFSAQQFPDLHSELNLSSLELGDSALYFCASTDRLGGHTQYFGPGTRLTVL.